Following are 27 T cell receptor beta chains from one sample sequenced in a study of cytomegalovirus exposure and HLA in healthy donors. The primer mix had 60 Vbeta and 13 Jbeta primers. Data came from immunoSEQ multiplex PCR; TCRdb stores just in-frame clones and leaves some out. The table shows roughly 200,000 clones, with around three quarters occurring only once. Sequenced sample: PBMCs. The receptors shown here come from a young man in good health and CMV-seronegative.

On this clone: A junction end diverges from the germline sequence, so it may reflect a read error. The sample contains more than one DNA sequence encoding this CDR3. This chain joins TRBV11-3 and TRBJ2-5, with a tentative D call TRBD1 (7 bases). This CDR3 is built from 14 residues. In germline, CDR1 is SGHNT, CDR2 YENEEA. DNA of the CDR3: TGTGCCAGCAGTTTAGACAGGGAGGAAGAGACCCAGTACTTC. Residues: CASSLDREEETQYF.

This sequence joins TRBV7-9 and TRBJ2-2; D is unresolved. This CDR3 has 15 residues. V was pared by 5 bases and J by 1 base, with 11 bases between. CDR1 is SEHNR, CDR2 FQNEAQ, per germline (reference sequence). As DNA, the CDR3 is TGTGCCAGCAGCCGACACCTGGAGAACACCGGGGAGCTGTTTTTT. Translation gives CASSRHLENTGELFF. The variable domain in full, with the rest retrieved from reference TRBV7-9 and TRBJ2-2, is DTGVSQNPRHKITKRGQNVTFRCDPISEHNRLYWYRQTLGQGPEFLTYFQNEAQLEKSRLLSDRFSAERPKGSFSTLEIQRTEQGDSAMYLCASSRHLENTGELFFGEGSRLTVL.

This chain links TRBV5-6 with TRBJ2-7, with TRBD2 matching over 13 bases. Germline assignment: CDR1 SGHDT and CDR2 YYEEEE. This CDR3 has 15 residues. The J segment lost 11 bases and the V segment lost 7 bases, leaving 15 bases of the junction unmatched. The CDR3 DNA reads as TGTGCCAGCGAACAACTAGCGGGAGGGCCGCTACGGGAGTACTTC. Its protein is CASEQLAGGPLREYF. The variable domain in full, completed from reference TRBV5-6 and TRBJ2-7, reads DAGVTQSPTHLIKTRGQQVTLRCSPKSGHDTVSWYQQALGQGPQFIFQYYEEEERQRGNFPDRFSGHQFPNYSSELNVNALLLGDSALYLCASEQLAGGPLREYFGPGTRLTVT.

CDR3 DNA: TGTGCCAGCAGCCAAGATTTACGGACAGTACAGTTCTTC. It is translated as CASSQDLRTVQFF. The chain couples TRBV14 to TRBJ2-1; D might be TRBD1 (6 bases). The germline V and J ends were trimmed by 0 bases and 13 bases, with 13 bases remaining between them. Looked up from germline, CDR1 is SGHDN and CDR2 is FVKESK. The CDR3 consists of 13 residues.

This clone was observed a single time. The chain couples TRBV11-2 to TRBJ1-6, with TRBD1 matching over 10 bases. Unmatched junction bases numbered 11, after V lost 5 bases and J lost 7 bases. CDR3 length: 17 amino acids. Germline values: CDR1 SGHAT, CDR2 FQNNGV. CDR3 region: CASSPLTGGAGNSPLHF. The CDR3 DNA reads TGTGCCAGCAGCCCCCTGACAGGGGGCGCAGGGAATTCACCCCTCCACTTT. Complete variable domain (other parts from reference TRBV11-2 and TRBJ1-6): EAGVAQSPRYKIIEKRQSVAFWCNPISGHATLYWYQQILGQGPKLLIQFQNNGVVDDSQLPKDRFSAERLKGVDSTLKIQPAKLEDSAVYLCASSPLTGGAGNSPLHFGNGTRLTVT.

The rearrangement joins TRBV5-5 to TRBJ2-1, with D possibly TRBD2 on 8 matching bases. Trimming took off 4 bases at V and 10 bases at J, with 24 bases between the two ends. Germline CDR1 SGHKS, CDR2 YYEKEE (reference sequence). This CDR3 has 16 amino acids. The CDR3 loop is CASSPEGASGRFEQFF. The CDR3 DNA reads TGTGCCAGCAGCCCTGAGGGGGCTAGCGGGCGCTTCGAGCAGTTCTTC.

This clone has only a few counts. The chain combines TRBV7-3 with TRBJ2-2; 9 nucleotides match TRBD1. Germline lookup yields CDR1 SGHTA and CDR2 FQGTGA. The CDR3 has 16 amino acids. V gave up 5 bases and J gave up 2 bases; unmatched junction bases: 6. This chain's CDR3 is CASSPPGQGNTGELFF. In DNA, the CDR3 is TGTGCCAGCAGCCCCCCGGGACAGGGTAACACCGGGGAGCTGTTTTTT.

V and J are TRBV7-6 and TRBJ2-7, with 9 bases that match TRBD1. The V gene end was trimmed by 6 bases and the J gene end by 1 base; junction bases not matched to a gene: 7. CDR1 and CDR2 (germline): SGHVS, FNYEAQ. The CDR3 is 15 amino acids. The CDR3 spells CASSPGQGFSYEQYF. The CDR3 region has the DNA TGTGCCAGCAGTCCGGGACAGGGTTTTTCCTACGAGCAGTACTTC. Variable domain in full (rest from reference TRBV7-6 and TRBJ2-7): GAGVSQSPRYKVTKRGQDVALRCDPISGHVSLYWYRQALGQGPEFLTYFNYEAQQDKSGLPNDRFSAERPEGSISTLTIQRTEQRDSAMYRCASSPGQGFSYEQYFGPGTRLTVT.

This chain connects TRBV10-2 to TRBJ2-7; D is perhaps TRBD1 (5 bases). Germline loops: CDR1 WSHSY, CDR2 SAAADI. V lost 3 bases, J lost 0 bases, and 9 bases lay in between. The CDR3 consists of 14 residues. CDR3 DNA sequence: TGCGCCAGCAGTGAATTGGGGCCCTCCTACGAGCAGTACTTC. Translation gives CASSELGPSYEQYF.

The chain has TRBV6-1 and TRBJ2-3; 8 bases match TRBD1. CDR1 and CDR2 (germline): MNHNS, SASEGT. V lost 4 bases to trimming and J lost 3 bases; unmatched junction nucleotides: 6. This CDR3 spans 15 amino acids. The CDR3 coding sequence is TGTGCCAGCAGTGGACAGGGGCCAGGGACAGATACGCAGTATTTT. Its protein product is CASSGQGPGTDTQYF.

This clone was seen only a few times. The chain couples TRBV5-1 to TRBJ2-7, with D tentatively TRBD1 (6 bases). V lost 4 bases to trimming and J lost 5 bases, with 10 bases between them. Per germline, CDR1 SGHRS and CDR2 YFSETQ. The CDR3 is 12 residues long. The DNA for the CDR3 is TGCGCCAGCAGCCCTCAGGGGCACGAGCAGTACTTC. This encodes CASSPQGHEQYF.

CDR3 sequence (DNA): TGCGCCAGCAGCTCCCTTTTAAGCGGGAGGGCCCCCGGGGAGCTGTTTTTT. Its protein product is CASSSLLSGRAPGELFF. The chain carries TRBV5-1 and TRBJ2-2, with TRBD2 matching over 10 bases. Trimming at V came to 3 bases and at J to 6 bases, leaving 11 bases not matched to a gene. The germline gives CDR1 SGHRS, CDR2 YFSETQ. The CDR3 covers 17 residues. Together with reference TRBV5-1 and TRBJ2-2, the CDR3 gives the full variable domain: KAGVTQTPRYLIKTRGQQVTLSCSPISGHRSVSWYQQTPGQGLQFLFEYFSETQRNKGNFPGRFSGRQFSNSRSEMNVSTLELGDSALYLCASSSLLSGRAPGELFFGEGSRLTVL.

V gene TRBV28 combines with J gene TRBJ1-5; TRBD1 agrees at 8 bases. In germline, CDR1 is MDHEN, CDR2 SYDVKM. The CDR3 covers 16 residues. J gave up 2 bases and V 4 bases, and 7 bases lay outside the gene matches. CDR3 sequence: CASSSFDRGRNQPQHF. CDR3 coding DNA: TGTGCCAGCAGTTCCTTTGACAGGGGTCGCAATCAGCCCCAGCATTTT.

This clone was observed a few times. CDR3 nucleotides: TGTGCCAGCAGCGAGGGACTAGCGATACGGGTGAATGAGCAGTTCTTC. As protein: CASSEGLAIRVNEQFF. The chain is built from TRBV5-8 and TRBJ2-1, with 10 bases identical to TRBD2. V shed 4 bases, J shed 7 bases, and the junction held 11 bases outside the gene matches. The CDR3 loop spans 16 amino acids. The V gene's germline CDR1 is SGHTS and CDR2 YDEGEE.

The gene calls are TRBV7-7 and TRBJ2-1; 16 bases fit TRBD2. Trimming cost V 2 bases and J 5 bases; bases outside gene matches: 9. Germline values: CDR1 SSHAT, CDR2 FNYEAQ (reference sequence). This CDR3 has 19 residues. CDR3: CASSLRAGLAGGPDNEQFF. CDR3 DNA sequence: TGTGCCAGCAGCTTACGCGCGGGACTAGCGGGAGGGCCGGACAATGAGCAGTTCTTC.

This chain joins TRBV5-1 and TRBJ1-1; the match to TRBD1 covers 10 bases. The J segment lost 0 bases and the V segment lost 3 bases, leaving 2 bases of the junction unmatched. In germline, CDR1 is SGHRS, CDR2 YFSETQ. The CDR3 extends over 15 amino acids. The CDR3 bases are TGCGCCAGCAGCTGGGGACAGGGGCTGAACACTGAAGCTTTCTTT. Its translation is CASSWGQGLNTEAFF.

The genes are TRBV5-4 and TRBJ2-7, with 11 bases matching TRBD1. Germline CDR1 and CDR2: SGHNT and YYREEE (reference sequence). The CDR3 loop spans 15 amino acids. V lost 2 bases to trimming and J lost 3 bases; unmatched junction nucleotides: 4. The CDR3 nucleotides read TGTGCCAGCAGCTTAACCGGGACAGGGGGCTACGAGCAGTACTTC. Amino acids: CASSLTGTGGYEQYF.

The chain is built from TRBV5-6 and TRBJ2-5; D not resolved. CDR1 and CDR2 (germline): SGHDT, YYEEEE. CDR3 length: 13 amino acids. V was cut by 0 bases and J by 3 bases, with 6 bases left in between. DNA for the CDR3: TGTGCCAGCAGCTTGGCTGCAGAAGAGACCCAGTACTTC. The encoded protein is CASSLAAEETQYF.

The V gene is TRBV19, the J gene TRBJ1-5; D is possibly TRBD1 (6 bases). This CDR3 has 13 amino acids. In germline, CDR1 is LNHDA, CDR2 SQIVND (reference sequence). Trimming pared 10 bases from V and 5 bases from J, leaving 15 bases between. The CDR3 DNA is TGTGCCATCAAGGGGGATAGACATCAGCCCCAGCATTTT. Residues: CAIKGDRHQPQHF. The full variable domain, its missing parts supplied by reference TRBV19 and TRBJ1-5, is DGGITQSPKYLFRKEGQNVTLSCEQNLNHDAMYWYRQDPGQGLRLIYYSQIVNDFQKGDIAEGYSVSREKKESFPLTVTSAQKNPTAFYLCAIKGDRHQPQHFGDGTRLSIL.

A note on this clone: Germline is not matched at one junction end, which may reflect a read error. The chain links TRBV7-7 to TRBJ2-5; TRBD1 aligns across 9 bases. There are 19 residues in the CDR3. Germline CDR1 and CDR2: SSHAT and FNYEAQ (reference sequence). DNA for the CDR3: TGTGCTAGCAGCTTAGGGGGGTTTCGGGACAGGGCTTACCAAGAGACCCAGTACTTC. This gives the protein CASSLGGFRDRAYQETQYF.

The chain has TRBV6-5 and TRBJ1-2, with 7 bases identical to TRBD1. From germline, CDR1 is MNHEY and CDR2 SVGAGI. CDR3 length: 11 amino acids. With V trimmed by 5 bases and J by 11 bases, 5 bases remained unmatched. The CDR3 loop reads CASSTPGGYTF. The CDR3 coding sequence is TGTGCCAGCAGTACACCAGGGGGGTACACCTTC.

The V and J genes are TRBV19 and TRBJ1-5; the match to TRBD1 covers 11 bases. Germline-derived CDR1 and CDR2 are LNHDA and SQIVND (reference sequence). After removal of 6 bases from V and 6 bases from J, the junction contained 7 bases not matched to a gene. This CDR3 is 15 amino acids long. The CDR3 protein is CASRLGGTGGQPQHF. The CDR3 region has the DNA TGTGCCAGTAGACTGGGCGGGACAGGGGGTCAGCCCCAGCATTTT.

This sequence joins TRBV19 and TRBJ1-4; D might be TRBD1 (5 bases). Germline V gives CDR1 LNHDA, CDR2 SQIVND (reference sequence). V was clipped by 8 bases and J by 0 bases, with 10 bases between them. This CDR3 comprises 14 residues. The CDR3 DNA reads as TGTGCCAGTGGGGCAGGGACAACTAATGAAAAACTGTTTTTT. Amino acids: CASGAGTTNEKLFF.

This rearrangement joins TRBV19 to TRBJ2-7; D call uncertain. The germline CDR1 and CDR2 sequences are LNHDA and SQIVND (reference sequence). The CDR3 totals 14 residues. Trimming pared 6 bases from V and 0 bases from J, leaving 12 bases between. The CDR3 DNA follows: TGTGCCAGTAGCGACACGAGCTTCTCCTACGAGCAGTACTTC. Translation gives CASSDTSFSYEQYF.

The V call is TRBV28, the J call TRBJ1-1, with a possible D match to TRBD1 (5 bases). V shed 1 base and J shed 1 base, with 13 bases lying between them. The germline V gene encodes CDR1 MDHEN and CDR2 SYDVKM. The CDR3 contains 16 residues. This CDR3 reads CASSLYMGPTNTEAFF. The DNA for the CDR3 is TGTGCCAGCAGTTTATATATGGGGCCAACGAACACTGAAGCTTTCTTT.

The rearrangement uses TRBV10-3 and TRBJ1-4; possible D gene TRBD1, 6 bases. Germline lookup yields CDR1 ENHRY and CDR2 SYGVKD. The CDR3 runs to 14 residues. Trimming shortened V by 4 bases and J by 5 bases, and 11 bases separated the two germline ends. DNA for the CDR3: TGTGCCATCAGTGCCGAGGGGGAGAATGAAAAACTGTTTTTT. Translated: CAISAEGENEKLFF.

V usage is TRBV7-2 and J usage is TRBJ2-5, with D possibly being TRBD2 (6 bases). The assigned J gene may be wrong: the sequence end matches TRBJ2-7 better. The germline CDR1 and CDR2 sequences are SGHTA and FQGNSA. This CDR3 has 15 amino acids. The CDR3 is CASSSGTRISYEQYF. The CDR3 coding sequence is TGTGCCAGCAGCTCCGGGACTCGGATCTCCTACGAGCAGTACTTC.